The 25 T cell receptor beta chains below all came from one sample that was sequenced in a study of cytomegalovirus exposure and HLA in healthy donors. TCRdb keeps only in-frame clones here, not all; method: immunoSEQ multiplex PCR. Of over 100,000 clones detected, almost 90% appear once; the ten largest clones hold roughly 2.2%. Sequencing was performed on PBMCs. Receptors were obtained from a woman between 18 and 30 years old in good health and CMV-seronegative.

J is TRBJ1-4 and V is TRBV29-1; 7 bases map to TRBD1. Germline trimming cut 7 bases from V and 7 bases from J; bases unmatched to any gene: 9. CDR3 length: 13 amino acids. The V gene's germline CDR1 is SQVTM and CDR2 ANQGSEA. This chain's CDR3 is CSAGAGGVEKLFF. In DNA form, the CDR3 reads TGCAGCGCAGGAGCAGGGGGAGTTGAAAAACTGTTTTTT.

The CDR3 coding sequence is TGTGCCAGCAGGCGGGGTGAGCAGTTCTTC. This translates into CASRRGEQFF. J is TRBJ2-1 and V is TRBV28; tentative D call: TRBD2 (6 bases). This CDR3 has 10 residues. The V gene lost 6 bases and the J gene lost 9 bases, with 6 bases spanning the gap. The germline V gene encodes CDR1 MDHEN and CDR2 SYDVKM. The whole variable domain, remainder taken from reference TRBV28 and TRBJ2-1, is DVKVTQSSRYLVKRTGEKVFLECVQDMDHENMFWYRQDPGLGLRLIYFSYDVKMKEKGDIPEGYSVSREKKERFSLILESASTNQTSMYLCASRRGEQFFGPGTRLTVL.

The chain recombines TRBV7-9 with TRBJ1-2; 7 positions match TRBD1. Germline V gene data show CDR1 as SEHNR and CDR2 as FQNEAQ (reference sequence). The CDR3 is 15 amino acids. The V and J ends lost 1 base and 5 bases, in that order; junction bases with no gene match: 7. The CDR3: CASSLDARGEYGYTF. CDR3 nucleotides: TGTGCCAGCAGCTTAGATGCCAGGGGGGAGTATGGCTACACCTTC.

The rearrangement joins TRBV4-1 to TRBJ2-7; D uncertain. The CDR3 has 16 amino acids. Germline V gene lookup returns CDR1 MGHRA and CDR2 YSYEKL. The V end was cut by 4 bases, the J end by 4 bases, with 20 bases between. CDR3 region: CASSPITWIEEYEQYF. As DNA, the CDR3 is TGCGCCAGCAGCCCCATCACCTGGATAGAGGAATACGAGCAGTACTTC.

This sequence joins TRBV4-2 and TRBJ2-7, with D maybe TRBD2 (5 bases). The germline gives CDR1 LGHNA, CDR2 YNFKEQ. Trimming pared 0 bases from V and 3 bases from J, leaving 21 bases between. The CDR3 contains 18 residues. CDR3 loop: CASSQEGPLGSEDYEQYF. The DNA for the CDR3 is TGTGCCAGCAGCCAAGAAGGACCGTTGGGTAGCGAGGACTACGAGCAGTACTTC.

The genes are TRBV11-1 and TRBJ2-1, with TRBD1 as a possible D gene (6 bases). V dropped 1 base and J dropped 2 bases, with 9 bases sitting between them. The CDR3 extends over 15 amino acids. The germline V gene has CDR1 SGHAT and CDR2 FQDESV (reference sequence). In nucleotides, the CDR3 is TGTGCCAGCAGCTTAGAAGAGGGGGCCTACAATGAGCAGTTCTTC. It encodes CASSLEEGAYNEQFF.

The count of this clone is one. The chain is built from TRBV27 and TRBJ1-2, with a possible D match to TRBD1 (6 bases). CDR3 length: 16 amino acids. Per the germline V gene, CDR1 is MNHEY and CDR2 is SMNVEV (reference sequence). Trimming pared 5 bases from V and 3 bases from J, leaving 19 bases between. The chain's CDR3 is CASSTLNRVSYYGYTF. CDR3 nucleotides: TGTGCCAGCAGTACCCTTAACAGGGTTTCCTACTATGGCTACACCTTC.

The V and J genes are TRBV7-8 and TRBJ2-3; 7 bases match TRBD2. Germline lookup yields CDR1 SGHVS and CDR2 FQNEAQ. Trimming removed 1 base from V and 1 base from J; junction bases left unmatched: 2. The CDR3 contains 15 residues. The CDR3 nucleotides are TGTGCCAGCAGCTTAGTCCGGGGGGGCACAGATACGCAGTATTTT. This translates into CASSLVRGGTDTQYF.

This chain links TRBV28 with TRBJ2-3; 8 bases map to TRBD2. The CDR3 consists of 14 residues. CDR1 is MDHEN and CDR2 is SYDVKM in the germline V gene. With 5 bases clipped from V and 7 bases from J, the junction kept 8 bases outside the gene matches. DNA for the CDR3: TGTGCCAGCAGTCCCGGAATAGCGGGGAATACGCAGTATTTT. This gives the protein CASSPGIAGNTQYF.

V is TRBV9 and J is TRBJ2-1; no clear D gene. From germline, CDR1 is SGDLS and CDR2 YYNGEE. V shed 0 bases and J shed 8 bases, with 9 bases lying between them. This CDR3 is 13 amino acids long. The CDR3: CASSVASFDEQFF. CDR3 nucleotide sequence: TGTGCCAGCAGCGTAGCAAGCTTCGATGAGCAGTTCTTC.

This clone was seen more than once but under ten times. The J gene is TRBJ1-2, the V gene TRBV7-9; possible D gene TRBD1, 6 bases. The germline V gene encodes CDR1 SEHNR and CDR2 FQNEAQ (reference sequence). V dropped 4 bases and J dropped 4 bases, with 13 bases sitting between them. This CDR3 has 14 residues. This CDR3 is CASSSTTGSYGYTF. For the CDR3, the DNA is TGTGCCAGCAGCTCGACTACAGGGAGCTATGGCTACACCTTC.

V is TRBV6-6 and J is TRBJ2-1, with TRBD2 matching 7 bases. The germline V gene encodes CDR1 MNHNY and CDR2 SVGAGI (reference sequence). The CDR3 extends over 11 amino acids. Unmatched junction bases numbered 6, after V lost 4 bases and J lost 15 bases. The CDR3 DNA is TGTGCCAGCAGTTCCGGACTAGTACCGTTCTTC. Translated, it gives CASSSGLVPFF.

The chain links TRBV7-9 to TRBJ1-5; the match to TRBD1 covers 9 bases. This CDR3 is 16 amino acids long. Germline values: CDR1 SEHNR, CDR2 FQNEAQ (reference sequence). V lost 1 base and J lost 3; bases outside the gene matches: 4. CDR3 DNA: TGTGCCAGCAGCTTAGGGGACAGGGATAACAATCAGCCCCAGCATTTT. It specifies CASSLGDRDNNQPQHF.

V usage is TRBV27 and J usage is TRBJ2-2; tentatively, D is TRBD2 (6 bases). Germline loops: CDR1 MNHEY, CDR2 SMNVEV (reference sequence). V was cut by 2 bases and J by 0 bases, with 7 bases left in between. The CDR3 totals 15 residues. The CDR3 protein is CASSLSGPNTGELFF. In DNA form, the CDR3 reads TGTGCCAGCAGTTTAAGCGGGCCGAACACCGGGGAGCTGTTTTTT.

V and J are TRBV27 and TRBJ1-5, with D maybe TRBD1 (5 bases). The CDR3 has 15 residues. V was shortened by 0 bases and J by 7 bases, with 13 bases between the two germline ends. Germline values: CDR1 MNHEY, CDR2 SMNVEV (reference sequence). This chain's CDR3 is CASSLSRQSRQPQHF. CDR3 DNA: TGTGCCAGCAGTTTATCTCGACAGAGCCGCCAGCCCCAGCATTTT.

The chain uses TRBV28 and TRBJ2-6; 8 nucleotides align to TRBD1. V lost 5 bases to trimming and J lost 0 bases; unmatched junction nucleotides: 12. The CDR3 contains 19 residues. Per germline, CDR1 MDHEN and CDR2 SYDVKM. The CDR3 DNA sequence: TGTGCCAGCAGTAAGTGGACAGGGCCAAGGGTCTCTGGGGCCAACGTCCTGACTTTC. Its protein product is CASSKWTGPRVSGANVLTF. The complete variable domain, with remaining parts taken from reference TRBV28 and TRBJ2-6, reads DVKVTQSSRYLVKRTGEKVFLECVQDMDHENMFWYRQDPGLGLRLIYFSYDVKMKEKGDIPEGYSVSREKKERFSLILESASTNQTSMYLCASSKWTGPRVSGANVLTFGAGSRLTVL.

The chain recombines TRBV4-2 with TRBJ2-1; 9 bases line up with TRBD2. This CDR3 comprises 14 residues. Per germline, CDR1 LGHNA and CDR2 YNFKEQ. Germline trimming cut 7 bases from V and 9 bases from J; bases unmatched to any gene: 10. This chain's CDR3 is CASKSSGGPAEQFF. DNA for the CDR3: TGTGCCAGCAAATCCAGCGGGGGGCCAGCTGAGCAGTTCTTC.

The chain carries TRBV7-9 and TRBJ2-1; TRBD2 matches 10 bases. Germline V gene data show CDR1 as SEHNR and CDR2 as FQNEAQ (reference sequence). CDR3 size: 17 residues. The ends lost 5 bases at V and 7 bases at J; junction bases unmatched: 14. DNA for the CDR3: TGTGCCAGCAGCACCTCCCTCGGACTAGCGGCTGGTAATGAGCAGTTCTTC. It encodes CASSTSLGLAAGNEQFF.

This chain uses TRBV6-5 with TRBJ1-3; 8 nucleotides line up with TRBD1. CDR3 size: 15 residues. The ends lost 4 bases at V and 3 bases at J; junction bases unmatched: 5. CDR1 is MNHEY, CDR2 SVGAGI, per germline. The CDR3 sequence: CASSFAGTGGNTIYF. The CDR3 DNA follows: TGTGCCAGCAGTTTCGCCGGGACAGGTGGAAACACCATATATTTT.

This chain connects TRBV28 to TRBJ1-1; 11 nucleotides agree with TRBD1. Germline values: CDR1 MDHEN, CDR2 SYDVKM. V lost 6 bases, J lost 1 base, and 7 bases stayed unmatched. CDR3 size: 16 residues. As DNA, the CDR3 is TGTGCCAGCAGCTTACCTGGGACAGGGGGGAACACTGAAGCTTTCTTT. Residues: CASSLPGTGGNTEAFF.

This clone was seen only once. As DNA, the CDR3 is TGTGCCAGCAGGCGGACGGGGGGCACTGAAGCTTTCTTT. This sequence encodes CASRRTGGTEAFF. This chain links TRBV28 with TRBJ1-1; D might be TRBD1 (5 bases). Per the germline V gene, CDR1 is MDHEN and CDR2 is SYDVKM. This CDR3 is built from 13 residues. V gave up 6 bases and J gave up 4 bases, with 12 bases separating them. The full variable domain, completed using reference TRBV28 and TRBJ1-1, is DVKVTQSSRYLVKRTGEKVFLECVQDMDHENMFWYRQDPGLGLRLIYFSYDVKMKEKGDIPEGYSVSREKKERFSLILESASTNQTSMYLCASRRTGGTEAFFGQGTRLTVV.

The chain carries TRBV28 and TRBJ1-3, with 11 bases fitting TRBD1. There are 16 residues in the CDR3. Germline V gives CDR1 MDHEN, CDR2 SYDVKM. The V and J ends lost 6 bases and 4 bases, in that order; junction bases with no gene match: 8. The CDR3 DNA sequence: TGTGCCAGCAGCTATACCCGGGACAGGGGGGGAAACACCATATATTTT. Translation: CASSYTRDRGGNTIYF.

The J gene is TRBJ2-5, the V gene TRBV6-5; tentatively, D is TRBD2 (7 bases). The CDR3 is 13 amino acids. The ends were cut back, 2 bases at V and 6 bases at J, with 10 bases in the middle. CDR1 and CDR2 from the germline V gene are MNHEY and SVGAGI. CDR3 sequence: CASSYAGAQTQYF. CDR3 bases: TGTGCCAGCAGTTACGCGGGGGCGCAGACCCAGTACTTC.

This chain joins TRBV18 and TRBJ2-1, with TRBD1 matching over 10 bases. In germline, CDR1 is KGHSH, CDR2 LQKENI. This CDR3 has 17 amino acids. V was clipped by 1 base and J by 9 bases; unmatched bases: 12. The DNA of the CDR3 is TGTGCCAGCTCACCACTGGACAGGGGGTCCCTTGGTGGTGAGCAGTTCTTC. This sequence encodes CASSPLDRGSLGGEQFF.

The gene calls are TRBV13 and TRBJ2-3; 10 positions agree with TRBD2. CDR3 size: 17 residues. Per germline, CDR1 PRHDT and CDR2 FYEKMQ (reference sequence). V shed 4 bases, J shed 4 bases, and the junction held 11 bases outside the gene matches. The CDR3 here is CASSSLGTSVIADTQYF. DNA for the CDR3: TGTGCCAGCAGCTCACTAGGGACTAGCGTTATCGCAGATACGCAGTATTTT. The variable domain in full, completed from reference TRBV13 and TRBJ2-3, reads AAGVIQSPRHLIKEKRETATLKCYPIPRHDTVYWYQQGPGQDPQFLISFYEKMQSDKGSIPDRFSAQQFSDYHSELNMSSLELGDSALYFCASSSLGTSVIADTQYFGPGTRLTVL.